The 20 T cell receptor beta chains below come from one sample, sequenced in a study of blood T cell repertoires in COVID-19. Profiling relied on immunoSEQ multiplex PCR, and the TCRdb table lists in-frame clones only, not all of them. The sample has some 130,000 clones; approximately 82% are singletons. Sequencing was carried out using peripheral blood. These receptors originate from a man in his 60s who had recovered from COVID-19.

V and J are TRBV6-5 and TRBJ1-4; D remains unclear. The CDR3 has 13 amino acids. The germline V gene has CDR1 MNHEY and CDR2 SVGAGI. V shed 7 bases and J shed 5 bases, with 11 bases lying between them. For the CDR3, the DNA is TGTGCCAGCACCCACGATAGAAATGAAAAACTGTTTTTT. It translates to CASTHDRNEKLFF.

The J gene is TRBJ1-2, the V gene TRBV7-2, with 9 bases that match TRBD1. CDR1 is SGHTA and CDR2 is FQGNSA in the germline V gene. Germline trimming cut 1 base from V and 4 bases from J; bases unmatched to any gene: 13. This CDR3 comprises 18 residues. DNA of the CDR3: TGTGCCAGCAGCTTAGAGCCCCCGGTGACAGGGGGTGGCTATGGCTACACCTTC. It codes for CASSLEPPVTGGGYGYTF.

The chain combines TRBV18 with TRBJ2-2; D is undetermined. V was clipped by 0 bases and J by 6 bases, with 14 bases between them. Looked up from germline, CDR1 is KGHSH and CDR2 is LQKENI. The CDR3 length is 16 residues. The CDR3 protein is CASSPPRQSRSGELFF. The CDR3, as DNA: TGTGCCAGCTCACCACCGCGGCAGTCGCGGTCCGGGGAGCTGTTTTTT. The entire variable domain, with the rest obtained from reference TRBV18 and TRBJ2-2, is as follows: NAGVMQNPRHLVRRRGQEARLRCSPMKGHSHVYWYRQLPEEGLKFMVYLQKENIIDESGMPKERFSAEFPKEGPSILRIQQVVRGDSAAYFCASSPPRQSRSGELFFGEGSRLTVL.

The gene calls are TRBV18 and TRBJ1-1; the D gene is possibly TRBD1 (5 bases). The CDR3 has 13 amino acids. CDR1 and CDR2 from the germline V gene are KGHSH and LQKENI. The V and J ends lost 2 bases and 3 bases respectively, with 7 bases between them. CDR3 in amino acids: CASSPGADTEAFF. For the CDR3, the DNA is TGTGCCAGCTCACCAGGGGCGGACACTGAAGCTTTCTTT.

This chain links TRBV28 with TRBJ1-5, with D perhaps matching TRBD1 (5 bases). The CDR3 has 16 residues. Germline V gives CDR1 MDHEN, CDR2 SYDVKM. V lost 2 bases to trimming and J lost 0 bases, with 11 bases between them. CDR3 DNA: TGTGCCAGCAGTTTAGGAGGGGTCCCTAGCAATCAGCCCCAGCATTTT. Translation: CASSLGGVPSNQPQHF.

This chain links TRBV5-4 with TRBJ1-1; a possible D gene is TRBD1 (6 bases). Germline lookup yields CDR1 SGHNT and CDR2 YYREEE (reference sequence). V gave up 3 bases and J gave up 5 bases, with 14 bases separating them. The CDR3 loop spans 14 amino acids. The CDR3 is CASSWQGRWTEAFF. Here the CDR3 DNA reads TGTGCCAGCAGCTGGCAGGGGCGTTGGACTGAAGCTTTCTTT.

This chain links TRBV29-1 with TRBJ2-1; either TRBD1 or TRBD2 may fit D (5 bases each). V dropped 7 bases and J dropped 0 bases, with 13 bases sitting between them. CDR3 length: 14 amino acids. CDR1 is SQVTM and CDR2 is ANQGSEA in the germline V gene. CDR3 sequence: CSGGSGSSYNEQFF. DNA of the CDR3: TGCAGCGGGGGGTCTGGGAGCTCCTACAATGAGCAGTTCTTC.

J is TRBJ2-3 and V is TRBV9, with 10 nucleotides matching TRBD2. CDR3 length: 15 residues. V trimming: 3 bases; J trimming: 3 bases; junction bases outside the gene matches: 4. Germline V gene data show CDR1 as SGDLS and CDR2 as YYNGEE. CDR3 coding DNA: TGTGCCAGCAGCGGAAGCGGGAGGGGAACAGATACGCAGTATTTT. This gives the protein CASSGSGRGTDTQYF.

This chain connects TRBV6-1 to TRBJ2-7, with D maybe TRBD2 (5 bases). V was trimmed by 1 base and J by 2 bases, leaving 15 bases between them. This CDR3 comprises 16 residues. Germline assignment: CDR1 MNHNS and CDR2 SASEGT. Here the CDR3 reads CASSEGGAIKPYEQYF. CDR3 nucleotides: TGTGCCAGCAGTGAAGGGGGAGCGATTAAACCCTACGAGCAGTACTTC.

The chain uses TRBV10-3 and TRBJ1-5, with 8 bases identical to TRBD1. There are 16 residues in the CDR3. Losses at the gene ends were 6 bases for V and 0 bases for J; bases not matched to a gene: 7. In germline, CDR1 is ENHRY, CDR2 SYGVKD. The CDR3 is CAISPGTGNSNQPQHF. The CDR3 region has the DNA TGTGCCATCAGCCCCGGGACAGGTAATAGCAATCAGCCCCAGCATTTT.

The genes are TRBV7-2 and TRBJ2-7; 7 bases are a match to TRBD2. V shed 6 bases and J 2 bases; nucleotides not matched to a gene: 10. CDR3 length equals 15 residues. The germline V gene has CDR1 SGHTA and CDR2 FQGNSA. Here the CDR3 reads CASSPSSGNTYEQYF. The CDR3 DNA reads as TGTGCCAGCAGTCCATCTAGCGGCAACACCTACGAGCAGTACTTC. Full variable domain (outside the CDR3, taken from reference TRBV7-2 and TRBJ2-7): GAGVSQSPSNKVTEKGKDVELRCDPISGHTALYWYRQSLGQGLEFLIYFQGNSAPDKSGLPSDRFSAERTGGSVSTLTIQRTQQEDSAVYLCASSPSSGNTYEQYFGPGTRLTVT.

The chain uses TRBV2 and TRBJ1-3; D is ambiguous. The germline V gene encodes CDR1 SNHLY and CDR2 FYNNEI. V lost 7 bases to trimming and J lost 2 bases, with 6 bases between them. The CDR3 contains 12 residues. The CDR3 DNA reads TGTGCCAGCACCCCAGCTGGAAACACCATATATTTT. Its protein is CASTPAGNTIYF.

V usage is TRBV20-1 and J usage is TRBJ2-3; D is perhaps TRBD2 (5 bases). V gave up 3 bases and J gave up 3 bases, with 16 bases separating them. This CDR3 has 15 amino acids. Germline V gene lookup returns CDR1 DFQATT and CDR2 SNEGSKA (reference sequence). The CDR3 reads CSASGGSGFTDTQYF. The CDR3 bases are TGCAGTGCTAGTGGTGGGAGTGGATTTACAGATACGCAGTATTTT.

V and J are TRBV19 and TRBJ1-1, with 8 bases matching TRBD1. The V gene's germline CDR1 is LNHDA and CDR2 SQIVND (reference sequence). The J segment lost 6 bases and the V segment lost 3 bases, leaving 6 bases of the junction unmatched. The CDR3 is 14 residues long. The CDR3 spells CASSIGQGDAEAFF. The CDR3 DNA follows: TGTGCCAGTAGTATCGGACAGGGCGACGCTGAAGCTTTCTTT.

The V and J genes are TRBV7-8 and TRBJ1-4; a weak D match, TRBD1 (6 bases). Trimming took 5 bases from V and 6 from J, leaving 16 bases between them. The germline V gene has CDR1 SGHVS and CDR2 FQNEAQ. This CDR3 comprises 15 residues. The CDR3 DNA reads as TGTGCCAGCAGCCGATTAAGGGGGACGGATGAAAAACTGTTTTTT. Translation: CASSRLRGTDEKLFF.

The chain combines TRBV19 with TRBJ2-7; 7 nucleotides line up with TRBD1. This CDR3 has 13 residues. Looked up from germline, CDR1 is LNHDA and CDR2 is SQIVND (reference sequence). V shed 5 bases and J 2 bases; nucleotides not matched to a gene: 3. DNA for the CDR3: TGTGCCAGTAGTCCGGGGACAGCCTACGAGCAGTACTTC. Protein: CASSPGTAYEQYF.

The J gene is TRBJ2-3, the V gene TRBV5-4; 7 nucleotides match TRBD1. From germline, CDR1 is SGHNT and CDR2 YYREEE (reference sequence). After removal of 0 bases from V and 2 bases from J, the junction contained 3 bases not matched to a gene. CDR3 size: 15 residues. CDR3 DNA: TGTGCCAGCAGCTTGGAGGGACAGCACACAGATACGCAGTATTTT. It codes for CASSLEGQHTDTQYF.

The chain has TRBV19 and TRBJ2-7; TRBD1 agrees at 10 bases. Germline CDR1 and CDR2: LNHDA and SQIVND (reference sequence). The CDR3 runs to 15 residues. J gave up 5 bases and V 2 bases, and 6 bases lay outside the gene matches. In DNA, the CDR3 is TGTGCCAGTAGTATAAGGACAGGGGGGGTCGACGAGCAGTACTTC. It specifies CASSIRTGGVDEQYF.

This chain joins TRBV6-1 and TRBJ1-2; 9 bases match TRBD1. CDR1 and CDR2 from the germline V gene are MNHNS and SASEGT. The CDR3 covers 18 residues. V lost 2 bases and J lost 4; bases outside the gene matches: 14. CDR3 residues: CASSERAGQGIPFYGYTF. CDR3 coding DNA: TGTGCCAGCAGTGAAAGGGCAGGACAGGGGATACCCTTCTATGGCTACACCTTC.

This chain connects TRBV11-2 to TRBJ1-3, with TRBD1 identical over 7 bases. V lost 3 bases and J lost 4; bases outside the gene matches: 6. The germline gives CDR1 SGHAT, CDR2 FQNNGV. The CDR3 covers 15 residues. The CDR3: CASSLEQGPGNTIYF. The CDR3 bases are TGTGCCAGCAGCTTGGAACAGGGGCCGGGAAACACCATATATTTT.